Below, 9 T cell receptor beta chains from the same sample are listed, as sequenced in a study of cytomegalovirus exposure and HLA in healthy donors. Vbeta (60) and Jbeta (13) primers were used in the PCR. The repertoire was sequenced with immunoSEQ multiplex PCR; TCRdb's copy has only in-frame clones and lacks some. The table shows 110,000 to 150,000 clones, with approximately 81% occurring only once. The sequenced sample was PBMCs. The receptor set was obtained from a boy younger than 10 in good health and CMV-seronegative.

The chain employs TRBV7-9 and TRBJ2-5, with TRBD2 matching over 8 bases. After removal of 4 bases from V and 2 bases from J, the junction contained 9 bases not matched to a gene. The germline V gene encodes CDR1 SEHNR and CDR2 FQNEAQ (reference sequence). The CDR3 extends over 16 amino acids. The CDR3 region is CASSSTSGELQETQYF. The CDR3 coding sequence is TGTGCCAGCAGCTCAACTAGCGGAGAGCTTCAAGAGACCCAGTACTTC.

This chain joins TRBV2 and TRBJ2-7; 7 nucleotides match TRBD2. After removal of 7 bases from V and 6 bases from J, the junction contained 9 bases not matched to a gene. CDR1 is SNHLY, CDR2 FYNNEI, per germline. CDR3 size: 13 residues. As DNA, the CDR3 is TGTGCCAGCAAATCAGCGGGACCCTCCGAGCAGTACTTC. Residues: CASKSAGPSEQYF.

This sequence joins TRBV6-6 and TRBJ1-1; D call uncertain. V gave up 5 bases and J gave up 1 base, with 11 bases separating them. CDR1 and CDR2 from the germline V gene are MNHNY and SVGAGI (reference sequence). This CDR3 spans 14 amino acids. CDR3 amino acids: CASSHFLKNTEAFF. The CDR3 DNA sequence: TGTGCCAGCAGTCACTTTCTTAAGAACACTGAAGCTTTCTTT.

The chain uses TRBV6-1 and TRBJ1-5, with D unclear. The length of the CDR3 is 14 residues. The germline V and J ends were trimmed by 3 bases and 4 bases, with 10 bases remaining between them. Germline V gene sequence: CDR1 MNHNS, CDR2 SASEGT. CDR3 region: CASSEFSRNQPQHF. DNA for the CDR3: TGTGCCAGCAGTGAGTTTTCTCGGAATCAGCCCCAGCATTTT.

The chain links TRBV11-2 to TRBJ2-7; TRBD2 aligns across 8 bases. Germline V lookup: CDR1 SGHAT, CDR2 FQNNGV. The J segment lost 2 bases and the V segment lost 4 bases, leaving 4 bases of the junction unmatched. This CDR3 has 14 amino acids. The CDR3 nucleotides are TGTGCCAGCAGCTCGGGCGGGGGGACCTACGAGCAGTACTTC. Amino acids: CASSSGGGTYEQYF.

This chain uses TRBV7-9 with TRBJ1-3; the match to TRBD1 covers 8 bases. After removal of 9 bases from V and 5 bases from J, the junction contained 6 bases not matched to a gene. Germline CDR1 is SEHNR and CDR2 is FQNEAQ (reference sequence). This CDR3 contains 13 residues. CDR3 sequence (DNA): TGTGCCAGTTCGACAGGGGAACGAAACACCATATATTTT. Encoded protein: CASSTGERNTIYF. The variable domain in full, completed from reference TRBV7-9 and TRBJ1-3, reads DTGVSQNPRHKITKRGQNVTFRCDPISEHNRLYWYRQTLGQGPEFLTYFQNEAQLEKSRLLSDRFSAERPKGSFSTLEIQRTEQGDSAMYLCASSTGERNTIYFGEGSWLTVV.

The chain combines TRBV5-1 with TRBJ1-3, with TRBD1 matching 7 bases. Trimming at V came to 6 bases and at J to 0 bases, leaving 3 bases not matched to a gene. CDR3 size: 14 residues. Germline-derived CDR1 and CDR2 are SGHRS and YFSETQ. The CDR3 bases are TGCGCCAGCACAGGGGGACTCTCTGGAAACACCATATATTTT. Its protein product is CASTGGLSGNTIYF.

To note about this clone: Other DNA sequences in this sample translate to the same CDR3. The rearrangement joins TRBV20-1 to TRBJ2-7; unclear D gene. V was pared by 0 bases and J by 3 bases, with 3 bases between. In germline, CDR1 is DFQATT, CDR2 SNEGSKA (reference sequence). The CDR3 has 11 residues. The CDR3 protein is CSARDSYEQYF. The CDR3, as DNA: TGCAGTGCTAGAGATAGCTACGAGCAGTACTTC.

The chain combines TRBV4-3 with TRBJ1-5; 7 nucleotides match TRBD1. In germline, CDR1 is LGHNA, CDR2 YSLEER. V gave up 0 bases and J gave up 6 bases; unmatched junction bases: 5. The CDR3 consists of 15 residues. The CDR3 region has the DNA TGCGCCAGCAGCCAAGATCGGCGACAGGGTCAGCCCCAGCATTTT. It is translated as CASSQDRRQGQPQHF.